The rows below give T cell receptor beta chains drawn from one sample of a study of CD8+ T cells in alopecia areata. Sequencing used immunoSEQ multiplex PCR; TCRdb keeps in-frame clones, though not all of them. The sample holds about 190,000 clones, around 56% seen once. Here the sequenced sample was CD4+ T cells sorted from blood, taken at week 4, from a patient treated with tofacitinib. These receptors were taken from a human donor with alopecia areata. Both conserved end residues are trimmed from each CDR3. A D gene is named only where the DNA matches it firmly. Rows may omit the clone size; those that give it use once, few, many or a size class.

D	V	length	size	J	CDR3
TRBD1	TRBV5-1	14	once	TRBJ2-6	ASSQATGPGANVLT
NA	TRBV4-2	12	few	TRBJ1-5	ASSHDSSNQPQH
NA	TRBV29-1	9	once	TRBJ2-5	SVASQETQY
TRBD2	TRBV29-1	14	NA	TRBJ2-2	SVERLAGAGTGELF
NA	TRBV19	11	NA	TRBJ2-3	ATGAGDVDTQY
NA	TRBV10-3	12	few	TRBJ1-4	AISPSGQSEKLF
NA	TRBV2	10	once	TRBJ2-1	ASSEAGYEQF
NA	TRBV2	12	NA	TRBJ2-5	ASHEPGSPGTQY
NA	TRBV30	14	NA	TRBJ1-5	AWSGPGGRLQQPQH
NA	TRBV6-5	12	NA	TRBJ2-3	ASSRQESTDTQY
TRBD2	TRBV30	12	once	TRBJ2-7	AWTRREPSYEQY
NA	TRBV28	14	few	TRBJ1-3	ASSLYGGSSGNTIY
TRBD1	TRBV9	13	NA	TRBJ2-7	ASSVGGQRPYEQY
NA	TRBV30	13	NA	TRBJ2-4	AWSVGGTAKNIQY
NA	TRBV29-1	8	few	TRBJ2-5	SVDQETQY
TRBD2	TRBV7-2	15	few	TRBJ2-5	ASSLAGLAGEGETQY
NA	TRBV19	12	NA	TRBJ2-5	ASRRDVLQETQY
TRBD2	TRBV7-2	15	few	TRBJ2-7	ASSFHLWAGESYEQY
NA	TRBV29-1	11	few	TRBJ2-4	SVAPIAKNIQY
TRBD1	TRBV27	12	NA	TRBJ2-3	ASTYRGPADTQY
NA	TRBV29-1	6	few	TRBJ2-5	SVETQY
NA	TRBV5-1	12	NA	TRBJ2-5	ASSLRGQGETQY
TRBD2	TRBV7-2	13	NA	TRBJ2-1	ASLPPSGRAYEQF
NA	TRBV9	12	NA	TRBJ2-5	ASSVGSSEETQY
NA	TRBV15	10	few	TRBJ1-2	ATSTDRYGYT
TRBD1	TRBV10-3	18	NA	TRBJ2-6	AISERGQGRGLSGANVLT
NA	TRBV4-2	11	few	TRBJ2-2	ASSQDFAGELF
TRBD2	TRBV4-1	14	NA	TRBJ2-1	ASSQTGLAGAYEQF
NA	TRBV30	10	NA	TRBJ1-3	AFSVSGNTIY
TRBD1	TRBV5-1	13	NA	TRBJ2-5	ASSYATGTQETQY
NA	TRBV6-5	11	NA	TRBJ2-7	ASSYDGSYEQY
NA	TRBV29-1	7	many	TRBJ2-5	SDEETQY
NA	TRBV11-2	11	NA	TRBJ1-5	ASSLEINQPQH
NA	TRBV27	13	NA	TRBJ1-5	ASSSSDNSNQPQH
TRBD1	TRBV5-6	13	NA	TRBJ1-2	ASSSGQGARYGYT